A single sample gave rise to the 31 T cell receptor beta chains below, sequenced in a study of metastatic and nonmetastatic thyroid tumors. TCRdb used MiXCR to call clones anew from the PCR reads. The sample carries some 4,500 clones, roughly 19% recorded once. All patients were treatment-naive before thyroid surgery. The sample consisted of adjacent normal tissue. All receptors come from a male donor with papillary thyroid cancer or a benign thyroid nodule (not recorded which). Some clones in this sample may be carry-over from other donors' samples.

CDR3 DNA sequence: TGCAGTGCTGACACAGGGGGTGAGCAGTACGTC. Translated: CSADTGGEQYV. The chain has TRBV20-1 and TRBJ2-1, with 8 bases aligning to TRBD1. With the DNA end fitting TRBJ2-7 better, the J assignment may be wrong. CDR3 size: 11 residues. Germline V CDR1 and CDR2: DFQATT, SNEGSKA (reference sequence).

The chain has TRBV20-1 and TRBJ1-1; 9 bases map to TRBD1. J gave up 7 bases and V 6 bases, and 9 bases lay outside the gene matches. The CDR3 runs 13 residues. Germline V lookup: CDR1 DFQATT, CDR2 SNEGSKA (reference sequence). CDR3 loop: CSAKGQGKGEAFF. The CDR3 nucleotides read TGCAGTGCAAAGGGACAGGGTAAAGGTGAAGCTTTCTTT.

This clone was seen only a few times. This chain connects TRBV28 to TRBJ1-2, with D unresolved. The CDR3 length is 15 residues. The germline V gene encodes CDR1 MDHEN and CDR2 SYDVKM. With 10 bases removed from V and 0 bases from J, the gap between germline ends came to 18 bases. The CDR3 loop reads CATFLVGLANYGYTF. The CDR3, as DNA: TGTGCCACCTTCCTTGTTGGGTTGGCTAACTATGGCTACACCTTC.

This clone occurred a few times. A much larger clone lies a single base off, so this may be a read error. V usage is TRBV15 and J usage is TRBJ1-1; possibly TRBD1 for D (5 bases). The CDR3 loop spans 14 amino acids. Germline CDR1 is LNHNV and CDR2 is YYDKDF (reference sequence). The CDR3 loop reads CATSGGTVDTEVFF. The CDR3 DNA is TGTGCCACCAGCGGGGGGACGGTGGACACTGAAGTTTTCTTT.

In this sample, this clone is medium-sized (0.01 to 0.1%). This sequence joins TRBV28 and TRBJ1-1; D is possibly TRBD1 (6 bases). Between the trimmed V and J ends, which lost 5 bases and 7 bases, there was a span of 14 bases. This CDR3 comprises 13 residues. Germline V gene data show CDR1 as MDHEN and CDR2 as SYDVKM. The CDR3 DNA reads TGTGCCAGCAGTCCCAGGGGTTTGATTGAAGCTTTCTTT. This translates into CASSPRGLIEAFF.

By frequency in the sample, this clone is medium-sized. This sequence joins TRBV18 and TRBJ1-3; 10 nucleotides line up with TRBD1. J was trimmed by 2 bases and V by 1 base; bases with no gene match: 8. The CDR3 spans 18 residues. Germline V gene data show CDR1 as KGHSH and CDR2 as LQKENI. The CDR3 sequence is CASSPLSPTGGAGNTIYF. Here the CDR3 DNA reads TGTGCCAGCTCACCACTTTCCCCGACAGGGGGCGCTGGAAACACCATATATTTT.

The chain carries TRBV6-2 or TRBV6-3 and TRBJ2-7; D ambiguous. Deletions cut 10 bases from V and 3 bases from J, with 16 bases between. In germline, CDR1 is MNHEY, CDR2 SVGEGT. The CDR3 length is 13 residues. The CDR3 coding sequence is TGTGCCACCTACTCAGACGGTTACTACGAGCAGTACTTC. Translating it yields CATYSDGYYEQYF.

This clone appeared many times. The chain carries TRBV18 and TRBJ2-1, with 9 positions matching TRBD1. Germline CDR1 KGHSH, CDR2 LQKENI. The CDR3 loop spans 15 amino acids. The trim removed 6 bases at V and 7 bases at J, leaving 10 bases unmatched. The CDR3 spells CASSHRQGVYNEQFF. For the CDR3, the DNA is TGTGCCAGCTCCCACAGACAGGGGGTGTATAATGAGCAGTTCTTC. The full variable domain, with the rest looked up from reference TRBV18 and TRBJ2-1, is NAGVMQNPRHLVRRRGQEARLRCSPMKGHSHVYWYRQLPEEGLKFMVYLQKENIIDESGMPKERFSAEFPKEGPSILRIQQVVRGDSAAYFCASSHRQGVYNEQFFGPGTRLTVL.

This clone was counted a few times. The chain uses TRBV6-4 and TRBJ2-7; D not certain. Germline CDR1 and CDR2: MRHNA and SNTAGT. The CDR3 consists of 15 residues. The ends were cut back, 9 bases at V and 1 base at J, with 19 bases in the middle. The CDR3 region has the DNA TGTGCCAGGGTTTTTTTGGGGATACCGTCCTACGAGCAGTACTTC. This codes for CARVFLGIPSYEQYF.

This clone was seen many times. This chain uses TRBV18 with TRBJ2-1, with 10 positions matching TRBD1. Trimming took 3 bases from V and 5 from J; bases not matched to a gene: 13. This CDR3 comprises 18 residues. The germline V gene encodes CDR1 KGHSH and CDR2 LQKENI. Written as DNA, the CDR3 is TGTGCCAGCTCACCCCGGGACAGGGGCGCCAACAACCACAATGAGCAGTTCTTC. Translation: CASSPRDRGANNHNEQFF. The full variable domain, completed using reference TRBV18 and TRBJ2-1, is NAGVMQNPRHLVRRRGQEARLRCSPMKGHSHVYWYRQLPEEGLKFMVYLQKENIIDESGMPKERFSAEFPKEGPSILRIQQVVRGDSAAYFCASSPRDRGANNHNEQFFGPGTRLTVL.

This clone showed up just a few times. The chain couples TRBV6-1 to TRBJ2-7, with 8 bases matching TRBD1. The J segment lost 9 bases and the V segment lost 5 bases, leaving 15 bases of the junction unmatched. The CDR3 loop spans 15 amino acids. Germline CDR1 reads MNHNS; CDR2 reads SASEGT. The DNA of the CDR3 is TGTGCCAGCAGTCACGGACAGGGCAGATACGAGCGGCAGTACGTC. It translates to CASSHGQGRYERQYV.

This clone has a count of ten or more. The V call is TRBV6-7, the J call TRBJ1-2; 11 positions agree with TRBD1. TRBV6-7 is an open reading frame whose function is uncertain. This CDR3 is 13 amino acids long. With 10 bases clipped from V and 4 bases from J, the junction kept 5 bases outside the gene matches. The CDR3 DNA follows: TGTGCCAAATGGGACAGGGGGACCTATGGCTACACCTTC. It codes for CAKWDRGTYGYTF.

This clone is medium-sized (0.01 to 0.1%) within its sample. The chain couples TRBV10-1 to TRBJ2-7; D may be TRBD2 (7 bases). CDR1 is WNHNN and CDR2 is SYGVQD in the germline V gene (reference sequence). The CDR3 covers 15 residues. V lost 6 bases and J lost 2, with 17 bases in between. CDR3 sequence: CASRNRDYLPYEQYF. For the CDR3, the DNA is TGCGCCAGCAGGAACAGGGACTACCTTCCCTACGAGCAGTACTTC.

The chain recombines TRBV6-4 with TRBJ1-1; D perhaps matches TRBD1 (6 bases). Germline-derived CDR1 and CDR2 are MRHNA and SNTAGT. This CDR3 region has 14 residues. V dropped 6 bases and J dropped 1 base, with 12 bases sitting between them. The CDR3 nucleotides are TGTGCCAGCAGGGCACAGGGTTGGAACACTGAAGCTTTCTTT. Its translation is CASRAQGWNTEAFF.

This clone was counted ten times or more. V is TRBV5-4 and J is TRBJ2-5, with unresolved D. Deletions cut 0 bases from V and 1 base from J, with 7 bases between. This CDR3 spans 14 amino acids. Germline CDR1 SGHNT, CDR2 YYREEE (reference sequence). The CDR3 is CASSLASLQETQYF. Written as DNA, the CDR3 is TGTGCCAGCAGCTTGGCGTCACTCCAAGAGACCCAGTACTTC.

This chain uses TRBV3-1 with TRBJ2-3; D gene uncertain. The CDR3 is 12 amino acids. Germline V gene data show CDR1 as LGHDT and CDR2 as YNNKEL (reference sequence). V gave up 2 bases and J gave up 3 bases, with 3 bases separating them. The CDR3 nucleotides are TGTGCCAGCAGCCAAAGTACAGATACGCAGTATTTT. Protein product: CASSQSTDTQYF.

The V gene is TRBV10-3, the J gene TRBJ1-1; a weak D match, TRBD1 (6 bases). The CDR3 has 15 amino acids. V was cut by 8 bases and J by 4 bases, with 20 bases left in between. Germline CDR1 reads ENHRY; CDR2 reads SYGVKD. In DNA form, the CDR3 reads TGTGCCATCGGGGGGAACTCGGGGGCGGGCACTGAAGCTTTCTTT. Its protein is CAIGGNSGAGTEAFF.

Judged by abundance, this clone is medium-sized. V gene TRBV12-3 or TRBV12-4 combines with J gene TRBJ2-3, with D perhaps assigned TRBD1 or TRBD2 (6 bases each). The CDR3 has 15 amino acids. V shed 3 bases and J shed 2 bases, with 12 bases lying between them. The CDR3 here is CASSFVSGATDTQYF. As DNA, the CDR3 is TGTGCCAGCAGTTTCGTTTCGGGGGCCACAGATACGCAGTATTTT.

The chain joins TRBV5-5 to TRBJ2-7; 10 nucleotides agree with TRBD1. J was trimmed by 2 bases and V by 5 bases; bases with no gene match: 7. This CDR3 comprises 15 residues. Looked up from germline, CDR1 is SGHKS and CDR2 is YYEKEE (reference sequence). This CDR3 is CASSKVGTGAYEQYF. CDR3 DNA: TGTGCCAGCAGTAAGGTAGGGACAGGGGCCTACGAGCAGTACTTC.

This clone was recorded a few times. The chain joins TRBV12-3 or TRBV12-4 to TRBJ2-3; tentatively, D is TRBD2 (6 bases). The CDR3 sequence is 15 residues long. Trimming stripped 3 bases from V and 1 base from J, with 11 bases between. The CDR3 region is CASSLGRGGTDTQYF. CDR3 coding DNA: TGTGCCAGCAGTTTGGGGCGGGGCGGCACAGATACGCAGTATTTT.

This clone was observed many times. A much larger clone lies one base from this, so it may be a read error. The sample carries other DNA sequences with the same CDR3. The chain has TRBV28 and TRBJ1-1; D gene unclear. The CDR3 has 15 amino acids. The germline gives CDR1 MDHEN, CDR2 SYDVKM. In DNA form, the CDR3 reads TGTGCCAGCAATTCCAACCCAGCAGCGAACACTGAAGCCTTCTTT. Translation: CASNSNPAANTEAFF.

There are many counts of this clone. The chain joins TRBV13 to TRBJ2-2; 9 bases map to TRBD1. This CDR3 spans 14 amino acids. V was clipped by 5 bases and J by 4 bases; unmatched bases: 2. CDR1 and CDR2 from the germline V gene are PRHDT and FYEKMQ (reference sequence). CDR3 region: CASSRQGGTGELFF. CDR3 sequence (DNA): TGTGCCAGCAGCAGACAGGGGGGCACCGGGGAGCTGTTTTTT.

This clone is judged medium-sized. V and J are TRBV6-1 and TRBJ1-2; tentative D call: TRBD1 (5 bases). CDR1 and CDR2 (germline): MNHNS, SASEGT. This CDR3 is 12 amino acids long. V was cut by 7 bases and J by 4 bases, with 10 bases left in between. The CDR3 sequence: CASTDSRYGYTF. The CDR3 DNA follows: TGTGCCAGCACCGACAGCCGCTATGGCTACACCTTC.

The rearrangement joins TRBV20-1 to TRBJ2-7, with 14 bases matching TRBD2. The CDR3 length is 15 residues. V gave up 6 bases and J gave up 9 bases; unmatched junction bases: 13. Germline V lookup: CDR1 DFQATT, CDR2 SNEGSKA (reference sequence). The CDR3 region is CSASRGTSGRGGQYV. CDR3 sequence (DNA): TGCAGTGCCTCCAGGGGGACTAGCGGGAGAGGTGGGCAGTACGTC.

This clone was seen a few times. In DNA, the CDR3 is TGTGCCAGCAGTTCCGGGACGGACTATGGCTACACCTTC. Translation gives CASSSGTDYGYTF. J is TRBJ1-2 and V is TRBV6-5, with TRBD1 as a possible D gene (5 bases). The CDR3 totals 13 residues. CDR1 and CDR2 from the germline V gene are MNHEY and SVGAGI. The ends were cut back, 4 bases at V and 3 bases at J, with 9 bases in the middle.

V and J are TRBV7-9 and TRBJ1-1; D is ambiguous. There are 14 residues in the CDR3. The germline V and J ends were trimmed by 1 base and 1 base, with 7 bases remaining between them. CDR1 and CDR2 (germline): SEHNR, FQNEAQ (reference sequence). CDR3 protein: CASSLGAGNTEAFF. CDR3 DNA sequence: TGTGCCAGCAGCTTAGGTGCAGGGAACACTGAAGCTTTCTTT.

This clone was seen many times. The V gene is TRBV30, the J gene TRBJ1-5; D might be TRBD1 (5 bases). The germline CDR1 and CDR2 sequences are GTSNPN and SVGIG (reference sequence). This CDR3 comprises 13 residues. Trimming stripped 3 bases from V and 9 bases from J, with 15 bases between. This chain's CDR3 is CAWRDRGPGPQHF. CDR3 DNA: TGTGCCTGGAGGGACCGGGGCCCCGGGCCCCAGCATTTT.

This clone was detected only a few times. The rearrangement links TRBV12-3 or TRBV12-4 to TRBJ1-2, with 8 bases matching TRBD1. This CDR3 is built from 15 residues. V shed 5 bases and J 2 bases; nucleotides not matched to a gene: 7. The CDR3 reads CASSRDHRGNYGYTF. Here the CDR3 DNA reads TGTGCCAGCAGTCGCGATCACAGGGGGAACTATGGCTACACCTTC.

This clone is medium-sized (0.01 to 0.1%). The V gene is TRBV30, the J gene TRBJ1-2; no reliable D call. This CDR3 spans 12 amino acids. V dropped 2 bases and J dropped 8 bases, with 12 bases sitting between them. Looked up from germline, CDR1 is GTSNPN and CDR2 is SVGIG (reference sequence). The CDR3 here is CAWSRRSSGYTF. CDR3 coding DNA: TGTGCCTGGAGTCGCAGGAGCAGCGGCTACACCTTC.

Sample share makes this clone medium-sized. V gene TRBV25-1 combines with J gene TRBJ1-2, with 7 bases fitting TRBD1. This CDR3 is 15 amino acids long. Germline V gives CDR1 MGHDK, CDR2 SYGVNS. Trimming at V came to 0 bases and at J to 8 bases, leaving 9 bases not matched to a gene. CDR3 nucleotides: TGTGCCAGCAGTGAATATATCGGCCAGGGGGGAGGCTACACCTTC. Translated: CASSEYIGQGGGYTF.

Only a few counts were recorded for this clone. CDR3 in amino acids: CASSFGQGDEQFF. The CDR3 DNA follows: TGTGCCAGCAGCTTTGGGCAGGGTGATGAGCAGTTCTTC. J is TRBJ2-1 and V is TRBV11-3, with D possibly matching TRBD1 (5 bases). Germline V CDR1 and CDR2: SGHNT, YENEEA. The CDR3 covers 13 residues. The V end was cut by 3 bases, the J end by 8 bases, with 11 bases between.